This T cell receptor (beta chain) is drawn from a study of blood T cell repertoires in COVID-19 (dated by TCRdb to the early 2020s). Describing the broader study: Samples covering the acute and convalescent phases of COVID-19 were provided by collaborators in the United States, Italy and Spain. HLA class I and class II types, where available, came from metadata supplied by the sample provider rather than from assay-based typing. Samples were obtained from the ongoing ImmuneRACE study (first 160 participants) and from over a thousand subjects provided by 6 global collaborators. The sample metadata nearly always contained a de-identified subject ID, COVID-19 status, age in years and sex. The material from the prospective study consisted of cDNA or gDNA derived from T cells, B-cell-depleted T cells, or PBMCs. The repertoires were made available in a free public database intended to serve as a resource for research on the immune response to SARS-CoV-2. The dataset comprised deeply sampled blood TCRbeta repertoires from subjects exposed to, actively infected with, or recovered from COVID-19.

Study-wide conclusions, independent of this receptor: The amount of clinical and demographic metadata varied by source and participant and was provided uncurated.

Enrolling through a virtual design, the prospective study's participants ranged in age from roughly 18 to 100 years and lived across about two dozen United States geographic areas. In the prospective study, participants were assigned to cohorts based on the clinical history participants reported in a screening survey and a study questionnaire. Each participant in the prospective study had whole blood, serum and a nasopharyngeal or oropharyngeal swab collected by mobile phlebotomists. Additional blood draws and questionnaires over an approximately two-month period could optionally be provided by prospective study participants. Blood samples from the prospective study were shipped frozen or at room temperature prior to DNA extraction. On this clone itself: Its specific antigen is unknown. Qualities for individual bases were not recorded, and no much larger clone is one base off.

The immunoSEQ Assay, a bias-controlled multiplex PCR, was used to amplify TCRbeta CDR3 regions from genomic DNA. Per the authors' processing: Within the assay, amplification of reference gene primers was used to estimate how many nucleated cells each sample contained. To quantify the absolute abundance of each unique TCRbeta CDR3 rearrangement, sequence reads were collapsed and filtered. Productive Simpson clonality was computed per sample as the square root of Simpson's diversity index over productive rearrangements. TCRdb retrieved this table from immuneACCESS and kept in-frame rearrangements only. Not all clones are present; in checked studies, unresolved V genes account for under half, and no reason is known for the remainder. The D gene and trimming were derived from the DNA, and the V and J assignments and clone size from that table. This sample has roughly 250,000 clones in its table, and about nine tenths of those were observed once. Of the sample, around 6% falls within the top ten clones.

The CDR3 has 17 amino acids, counting the end cysteine and phenylalanine. Left in the record is the CDR3 DNA by itself, 51 bases read in frame from the first base. CDR1 is given as MNHEY and CDR2 as SMNVEV, both from the germline V gene (reference sequence). V lost 5 bases and J lost 0 bases, and the count of bases not matched to a germline gene is 6. This receptor was obtained from a woman aged 25 to 39 with acute COVID-19. The sequence links TRBV27 to TRBJ2-2; 10 central bases correspond to TRBD2. The specimen was PBMCs or T cells enriched from blood (not recorded which). The sequenced DNA: TGTGCCAGCAGTCCGACTAGCGGGTTTTCGAACACCGGGGAGCTGTTTTTT. Translation gives CASSPTSGFSNTGELFF.